Following are 17 T cell receptor beta chains from one sample sequenced in a study of T-cell reconstitution after alpha-beta-depleted transplantation in children. Unique molecular identifiers were used to barcode this TCRbeta library. TCRdb reprocessed the PCR reads with MiXCR, giving one entry per CDR3 protein. Altogether about 590,000 distinct CDR3 sequences are present, approximately 13% being singletons, with the ten largest covering approximately 2%. This material consisted of PBMCs, mostly from graft donor cells, taken 360 days after TCRalphabeta/CD19-depleted stem cell transplant. The receptors shown here come from a male patient younger than 18 who had a stem cell transplant for acute myeloid leukemia, so the T cells may come from the graft donor.

The chain uses TRBV27 and TRBJ1-5, with D perhaps matching TRBD1 (6 bases). The germline V gene has CDR1 MNHEY and CDR2 SMNVEV (reference sequence). Trimming stripped 8 bases from V and 2 bases from J, with 13 bases between. The CDR3 covers 14 residues. CDR3 sequence reads: CASGSSGGNQPQHF. In nucleotides, the CDR3 is TGTGCCAGCGGAAGTTCAGGGGGCAATCAGCCCCAGCATTTT.

The rearrangement joins TRBV28 to TRBJ2-3; D is uncertain. V gave up 5 bases and J gave up 0 bases, with 12 bases separating them. CDR1 is MDHEN, CDR2 SYDVKM, per germline. This CDR3 has 15 amino acids. The CDR3 DNA follows: TGTGCCAGCAGTCTGGACGGCCCTAGCACAGATACGCAGTATTTT. It is translated as CASSLDGPSTDTQYF.

This clonotype was detected only a few times. The rearrangement joins TRBV5-1 to TRBJ2-3; the match to TRBD2 covers 9 bases. This CDR3 comprises 14 residues. The germline V gene encodes CDR1 SGHRS and CDR2 YFSETQ. The ends lost 3 bases at V and 6 bases at J; junction bases unmatched: 5. The CDR3 DNA is TGCGCCAGCAGCTCGACTAGCGGTTTGGATACGCAGTATTTT. It specifies CASSSTSGLDTQYF.

The sample holds one count of this clonotype. The gene calls are TRBV6-6 and TRBJ2-3; 10 nucleotides match TRBD2. The J segment lost 6 bases and the V segment lost 6 bases, leaving 3 bases of the junction unmatched. The CDR3 runs to 13 residues. CDR1 is MNHNY and CDR2 is SVGAGI in the germline V gene (reference sequence). The CDR3 protein is CASRSGLADTQYF. For the CDR3, the DNA is TGTGCCAGCAGGTCGGGACTAGCGGATACGCAGTATTTT.

The rearrangement uses TRBV9 and TRBJ2-2, with D possibly TRBD2 on 5 matching bases. The germline V gene has CDR1 SGDLS and CDR2 YYNGEE. V was clipped by 4 bases and J by 5 bases, with 15 bases between them. The CDR3 consists of 15 residues. CDR3 in DNA: TGTGCCAGCAGCCCCGAAGGGCCGGGGACCGGGGAGCTGTTTTTT. Its translation is CASSPEGPGTGELFF.

V usage is TRBV3-1 and J usage is TRBJ2-7; TRBD2 matches at 9 bases. V lost 3 bases and J lost 3; bases outside the gene matches: 3. CDR3 length equals 14 residues. CDR1 is LGHDT, CDR2 YNNKEL, per germline (reference sequence). The CDR3 DNA reads TGTGCCAGCAGCCACGGACTAGCGCGCTACGAGCAGTACTTC. Protein product: CASSHGLARYEQYF.

For the CDR3, the DNA is TGTGCCACCAGTGATCCGGCTGGGCGGGAGGCCTCCTACAATGAGCAGTTCTTC. It yields the protein CATSDPAGREASYNEQFF. The rearrangement joins TRBV24-1 to TRBJ2-1; 8 bases agree with TRBD2. Germline loops: CDR1 KGHDR, CDR2 SFDVKD. J was trimmed by 0 bases and V by 3 bases; bases with no gene match: 9. CDR3 length: 18 amino acids.

Only a few counts were recorded for this clonotype. V usage is TRBV19 and J usage is TRBJ2-1, with no clear D. CDR3 length: 14 amino acids. Per germline, CDR1 LNHDA and CDR2 SQIVND (reference sequence). Trimming removed 3 bases at V and 5 bases at J, with 11 bases between. The CDR3 region is CASSINLVDNEQFF. CDR3 coding DNA: TGTGCCAGTAGTATTAATCTGGTTGACAATGAGCAGTTCTTC.

This clonotype was observed many times. The chain uses TRBV28 and TRBJ2-1, with 11 nucleotides matching TRBD2. The CDR3 consists of 15 residues. V shed 5 bases and J 7 bases; nucleotides not matched to a gene: 7. Germline V lookup: CDR1 MDHEN, CDR2 SYDVKM. CDR3: CASSLRLAGRNEQFF. The CDR3 DNA follows: TGTGCCAGCAGTCTAAGACTAGCGGGAAGGAATGAGCAGTTCTTC.

The chain links TRBV12-3 or TRBV12-4 to TRBJ1-5, with D possibly being TRBD1 (5 bases). With 2 bases removed from V and 0 bases from J, the gap between germline ends came to 11 bases. The CDR3 runs 16 residues. CDR3 residues: CASSLRGQNSNQPQHF. The CDR3, as DNA: TGTGCCAGCAGTTTACGAGGACAAAATAGCAATCAGCCCCAGCATTTT.

This chain joins TRBV6-1 and TRBJ2-1; 8 nucleotides match TRBD1. This CDR3 is built from 16 residues. Trimming at V came to 5 bases and at J to 1 base, leaving 7 bases not matched to a gene. CDR1 and CDR2 (germline): MNHNS, SASEGT. The CDR3 reads CASSRPGQGSYNEQFF. For the CDR3, the DNA is TGTGCCAGCAGTCGACCTGGACAGGGATCCTACAATGAGCAGTTCTTC.

The chain employs TRBV28 and TRBJ2-7; D is possibly TRBD1 (5 bases). Looked up from germline, CDR1 is MDHEN and CDR2 is SYDVKM. Trimming left V 1 base short and J 3 bases short, with 10 bases between. This CDR3 is 14 amino acids long. CDR3 DNA sequence: TGTGCCAGCAGTTTATCGCAGGGTTACTACGAGCAGTACTTC. Translation gives CASSLSQGYYEQYF. Combining the CDR3 with reference TRBV28 and TRBJ2-7 gives the whole variable domain DVKVTQSSRYLVKRTGEKVFLECVQDMDHENMFWYRQDPGLGLRLIYFSYDVKMKEKGDIPEGYSVSREKKERFSLILESASTNQTSMYLCASSLSQGYYEQYFGPGTRLTVT.

The chain recombines TRBV6-2 or TRBV6-3 with TRBJ1-1; D gene unclear. CDR1 and CDR2 from the germline V gene are MNHEY and SVGEGT. The CDR3 length is 13 residues. V was trimmed by 2 bases and J by 4 bases, leaving 8 bases between them. The CDR3 region is CASSYPWPTEAFF. CDR3 DNA: TGTGCCAGCAGTTACCCGTGGCCCACTGAAGCTTTCTTT.

The chain is built from TRBV15 and TRBJ1-1, with D maybe TRBD1 (5 bases). Between the trimmed V and J ends, which lost 1 base and 1 base, there was a span of 19 bases. CDR1 is LNHNV, CDR2 YYDKDF, per germline (reference sequence). The CDR3 extends over 18 amino acids. The chain's CDR3 is CATSRGGRGIIANTEAFF. As DNA, the CDR3 is TGTGCCACCAGCAGAGGTGGCCGGGGCATTATAGCGAACACTGAAGCTTTCTTT.

The V call is TRBV12-3 or TRBV12-4, the J call TRBJ1-4; 8 bases are shared with TRBD1. Germline trimming cut 1 base from V and 8 bases from J; bases unmatched to any gene: 6. CDR3 length equals 15 residues. CDR3 region: CASSLEDREEEKLFF. In DNA form, the CDR3 reads TGTGCCAGCAGTTTAGAGGACAGGGAGGAGGAAAAACTGTTTTTT.

This clonotype was found many times. The rearrangement joins TRBV20-1 to TRBJ1-2, with 7 bases aligning to TRBD1. The germline V gene has CDR1 DFQATT and CDR2 SNEGSKA (reference sequence). This CDR3 spans 18 amino acids. The V segment lost 0 bases and the J segment 3 bases; nucleotides outside the gene matches: 16. CDR3 residues: CSARDPDRSTLYDYGYTF. Written as DNA, the CDR3 is TGCAGTGCTAGAGACCCGGACAGGTCTACCCTCTATGACTATGGCTACACCTTC.

This chain links TRBV20-1 with TRBJ2-4; 16 bases are shared with TRBD2. Germline V gives CDR1 DFQATT, CDR2 SNEGSKA (reference sequence). The CDR3 sequence is 22 residues long. V lost 5 bases, J lost 0 bases, and 19 bases stayed unmatched. CDR3 bases: TGCAGTGCTCCATTGTACGGAGGGACTAGCGGGAGGGCCGGGTTAGCCAAAAACATTCAGTACTTC. This codes for CSAPLYGGTSGRAGLAKNIQYF.